Shown below are 27 T cell receptor beta chains from a single sample sequenced in a study of cytomegalovirus exposure and HLA in healthy donors. In the PCR, 60 Vbeta and 13 Jbeta primers were used. Repertoires were generated with immunoSEQ multiplex PCR, while TCRdb's copy carries only in-frame clones and drops some. The sample carries about 150,000 clones, 68% recorded once. The material sequenced was PBMCs. The receptor source for this set is a man under 40 in good health and CMV-seropositive.

This clone was seen once. The chain carries TRBV5-4 and TRBJ2-1, with D maybe TRBD2 (5 bases). Germline assignment: CDR1 SGHNT and CDR2 YYREEE (reference sequence). Between the trimmed V and J ends, which lost 3 bases and 15 bases, there was a span of 13 bases. This CDR3 is built from 11 residues. The CDR3 DNA reads as TGTGCCAGCAGCTCGCGGCAGCGGATGTTCTTC. Residues: CASSSRQRMFF.

The J gene is TRBJ2-7, the V gene TRBV28; no definite D call. Germline V CDR1 and CDR2: MDHEN, SYDVKM. Trimming shortened V by 7 bases and J by 7 bases, and 20 bases separated the two germline ends. CDR3 size: 14 residues. CDR3 in DNA: TGTGCCAGCAACCCCCCCGACCAGGCTGGGGAGCAGTACTTC. As protein: CASNPPDQAGEQYF.

The chain has TRBV7-8 and TRBJ2-1, with 10 bases identical to TRBD2. The CDR3 is 17 residues long. Germline V gene sequence: CDR1 SGHVS, CDR2 FQNEAQ. V lost 0 bases, J lost 8 bases, and 10 bases stayed unmatched. CDR3 amino acids: CASSLALSSGSWYEQFF. CDR3 bases: TGTGCCAGCAGCTTAGCGTTATCTAGCGGGAGTTGGTATGAGCAGTTCTTC.

The table lists this clone with a count of one. The rearrangement links TRBV5-1 to TRBJ2-5; D call uncertain. Gene TRBJ2-7 matches the end of the DNA better, so the J call may be wrong. The CDR3 has 14 residues. Looked up from germline, CDR1 is SGHRS and CDR2 is YFSETQ. The CDR3 is CASSLDAAAYEQYF. The CDR3 DNA reads as TGCGCCAGCAGCTTGGATGCCGCCGCCTACGAGCAGTACTTC.

This chain links TRBV9 with TRBJ2-2; 10 positions match TRBD2. Germline values: CDR1 SGDLS, CDR2 YYNGEE. Germline trimming cut 2 bases from V and 0 bases from J; bases unmatched to any gene: 1. The length of the CDR3 is 16 residues. DNA for the CDR3: TGTGCCAGCAGCGTCACTAGCGGGACGAACACCGGGGAGCTGTTTTTT. This codes for CASSVTSGTNTGELFF.

V usage is TRBV7-5 and J usage is TRBJ2-1; the table gives TRBD1 as D, unverified against the DNA. TRBV7-5 is labeled a pseudogene. The CDR3 contains 15 residues. CDR3 residues: CARSPGTNRNNEQFF. CDR3 nucleotide sequence: TGTGCCAGAAGCCCCGGGACAAATCGTAACAATGAGCAGTTCTTC.

The table lists this clone with a count of one. V usage is TRBV5-1 and J usage is TRBJ2-5; D ambiguous. The CDR3 length is 15 residues. V was clipped by 4 bases and J by 2 bases, with 15 bases between them. Germline V gene data show CDR1 as SGHRS and CDR2 as YFSETQ. Here the CDR3 reads CASSNLPPPQETQYF. CDR3 DNA sequence: TGCGCCAGCAGCAACCTACCTCCCCCGCAAGAGACCCAGTACTTC.

This clone was counted a single time. This rearrangement joins TRBV6-4 to TRBJ2-7; 9 nucleotides align to TRBD2. Looked up from germline, CDR1 is MRHNA and CDR2 is SNTAGT. With 3 bases clipped from V and 2 bases from J, the junction kept 5 bases outside the gene matches. This CDR3 is 15 amino acids long. The CDR3 DNA reads TGTGCCAGCAGTGAGGTAGCGGGAGAGGCCTACGAGCAGTACTTC. Its translation: CASSEVAGEAYEQYF.

The chain links TRBV14 to TRBJ2-4; 8 bases align to TRBD1. CDR3 size: 14 residues. J lost 15 bases, V lost 3 bases, and 13 bases had no gene match. The germline V gene has CDR1 SGHDN and CDR2 FVKESK. CDR3 nucleotide sequence: TGTGCCAGCAGCCACGTGGGTTCCGGACAGGGCACGTACTTC. Translating it yields CASSHVGSGQGTYF.

V usage is TRBV11-2 and J usage is TRBJ1-1, with a weak D call TRBD1 (5 bases). Per the germline V gene, CDR1 is SGHAT and CDR2 is FQNNGV. The CDR3 consists of 13 residues. V lost 0 bases and J 7 bases, leaving 9 bases between the germline ends. CDR3 protein: CASSLDKRGEAFF. CDR3 nucleotides: TGTGCCAGCAGCTTAGATAAAAGGGGTGAAGCTTTCTTT. Together with reference TRBV11-2 and TRBJ1-1, the CDR3 gives the full variable domain: EAGVAQSPRYKIIEKRQSVAFWCNPISGHATLYWYQQILGQGPKLLIQFQNNGVVDDSQLPKDRFSAERLKGVDSTLKIQPAKLEDSAVYLCASSLDKRGEAFFGQGTRLTVV.

The genes are TRBV27 and TRBJ2-2; D call uncertain. The CDR3 runs 11 residues. V gave up 10 bases and J gave up 4 bases, with 7 bases separating them. Germline V gives CDR1 MNHEY, CDR2 SMNVEV (reference sequence). CDR3 sequence: CATHGTGELFF. CDR3 DNA sequence: TGTGCCACCCACGGCACCGGGGAGCTGTTTTTT.

This chain joins TRBV9 and TRBJ2-1, with 11 bases aligning to TRBD2. Germline V gives CDR1 SGDLS, CDR2 YYNGEE. This CDR3 has 14 amino acids. V lost 3 bases, J lost 9 bases, and 5 bases stayed unmatched. CDR3 in DNA: TGTGCCAGCAGCGAACTAGCGGGAGCTTTTGAGCAGTTCTTC. Translated, it gives CASSELAGAFEQFF.

A few counts support this clone. The V call is TRBV28, the J call TRBJ1-1; D remains ambiguous. Trimming took off 3 bases at V and 4 bases at J, with 9 bases between the two ends. This CDR3 region has 13 residues. Germline V gene data show CDR1 as MDHEN and CDR2 as SYDVKM. CDR3 protein: CASSLYVGTEAFF. The CDR3 DNA follows: TGTGCCAGCAGTTTGTACGTCGGCACTGAAGCTTTCTTT.

This chain uses TRBV2 with TRBJ1-1; D remains unclear. The CDR3 spans 14 residues. CDR1 is SNHLY, CDR2 FYNNEI, per germline. V was cut by 8 bases and J by 4 bases, with 17 bases left in between. The CDR3 DNA follows: TGTGCCAGCGGTCAGGAAGATTCCGGCACTGAAGCTTTCTTT. This gives the protein CASGQEDSGTEAFF. The complete variable domain, with remaining parts taken from reference TRBV2 and TRBJ1-1, reads EPEVTQTPSHQVTQMGQEVILRCVPISNHLYFYWYRQILGQKVEFLVSFYNNEISEKSEIFDDQFSVERPDGSNFTLKIRSTKLEDSAMYFCASGQEDSGTEAFFGQGTRLTVV.

The chain links TRBV9 to TRBJ2-1; 7 nucleotides agree with TRBD1. V dropped 0 bases and J dropped 9; count of bases not matched to a gene: 9. CDR1 and CDR2 from the germline V gene are SGDLS and YYNGEE. The CDR3 covers 15 residues. This chain's CDR3 is CASSVDDRELSEQFF. For the CDR3, the DNA is TGTGCCAGCAGCGTAGACGACAGGGAATTAAGTGAGCAGTTCTTC.

In this sample, this clone turned up a few times. The rearrangement uses TRBV6-5 and TRBJ2-7, with 8 bases identical to TRBD1. This CDR3 is built from 15 residues. The germline gives CDR1 MNHEY, CDR2 SVGAGI. V dropped 0 bases and J dropped 2; count of bases not matched to a gene: 3. The CDR3 is CASSYSGTGTYEQYF. As DNA, the CDR3 is TGTGCCAGCAGTTACTCAGGGACAGGTACCTACGAGCAGTACTTC.

This clone showed up just a few times. The genes are TRBV7-9 and TRBJ2-7; D is ambiguous. The ends were cut back, 5 bases at V and 2 bases at J, with 10 bases in the middle. The CDR3 consists of 13 residues. CDR1 and CDR2 (germline): SEHNR, FQNEAQ (reference sequence). The CDR3 sequence is CASSPQITYEQYF. The CDR3 region has the DNA TGTGCCAGCAGCCCGCAGATTACCTACGAGCAGTACTTC.

The chain links TRBV7-8 to TRBJ2-1, with D perhaps TRBD2 (6 bases). CDR3 length: 15 residues. The germline V gene encodes CDR1 SGHVS and CDR2 FQNEAQ. V dropped 1 base and J dropped 6 bases, with 13 bases sitting between them. The CDR3 nucleotides read TGTGCCAGCAGCTTAGGTAGCGGAGCGTTCAATGAGCAGTTCTTC. Protein sequence: CASSLGSGAFNEQFF. The whole variable domain, remainder taken from reference TRBV7-8 and TRBJ2-1, is GAGVSQSPRYKVAKRGQDVALRCDPISGHVSLFWYQQALGQGPEFLTYFQNEAQLDKSGLPSDRFFAERPEGSVSTLKIQRTQQEDSAVYLCASSLGSGAFNEQFFGPGTRLTVL.

The chain joins TRBV14 to TRBJ2-1, with TRBD1 identical over 7 bases. The CDR3 runs to 19 residues. Germline CDR1 is SGHDN and CDR2 is FVKESK. After removal of 1 base from V and 3 bases from J, the junction contained 15 bases not matched to a gene. Written as DNA, the CDR3 is TGTGCCAGCAGCCAAGTGTTAAGCTCGGACAGGCTCTTCTACAATGAGCAGTTCTTC. This sequence encodes CASSQVLSSDRLFYNEQFF.

This chain uses TRBV6-5 with TRBJ1-2, with a tentative D call TRBD1 (6 bases). The V end was cut by 0 bases, the J end by 4 bases, with 12 bases between. The germline CDR1 and CDR2 sequences are MNHEY and SVGAGI. CDR3 length: 15 amino acids. This chain's CDR3 is CASSYSSGAGYGYTF. The DNA for the CDR3 is TGTGCCAGCAGTTACTCGTCAGGGGCCGGCTATGGCTACACCTTC.

The chain links TRBV2 to TRBJ1-6; D not resolved. The CDR3 runs 12 residues. CDR1 is SNHLY and CDR2 is FYNNEI in the germline V gene. V dropped 5 bases and J dropped 7 bases, with 6 bases sitting between them. DNA for the CDR3: TGTGCCAGCAGTCAACAAAATTCACCCCTCCACTTT. It specifies CASSQQNSPLHF.

The chain is built from TRBV5-1 and TRBJ1-3; D is possibly TRBD1 (6 bases). This CDR3 comprises 14 residues. Germline-derived CDR1 and CDR2 are SGHRS and YFSETQ. Between the trimmed V and J ends, which lost 2 bases and 3 bases, there was a span of 9 bases. The CDR3: CASSLQGIGNTIYF. The CDR3 bases are TGCGCCAGCAGCTTACAGGGCATTGGAAACACCATATATTTT.

This clone was detected a few times. The chain's CDR3 is CASRYGQGNTEAFF. The CDR3 nucleotides are TGCGCCAGCAGATATGGACAGGGGAATACTGAAGCTTTCTTT. V is TRBV5-1 and J is TRBJ1-1; 9 nucleotides line up with TRBD1. The germline V gene has CDR1 SGHRS and CDR2 YFSETQ. There are 14 residues in the CDR3. The junction had 7 bases not matched to a gene; V was cut back by 5 bases and J by 5 bases.

The gene calls are TRBV10-3 and TRBJ2-5, with 8 bases identical to TRBD2. Germline CDR1 ENHRY, CDR2 SYGVKD. The CDR3 length is 18 residues. The J segment lost 2 bases and the V segment lost 3 bases, leaving 14 bases of the junction unmatched. The CDR3 DNA reads as TGTGCCATCAGTGAAGGACATGGGACTAGGTTATTACAAGAGACCCAGTACTTC. Amino acid sequence: CAISEGHGTRLLQETQYF.

CDR3 residues: CASMQDTTLTEAFF. CDR3 in DNA: TGTGCCAGTATGCAGGACACTACTCTCACTGAAGCTTTCTTT. This chain connects TRBV19 to TRBJ1-1; D is possibly TRBD1 (5 bases). V lost 7 bases and J 4 bases, leaving 16 bases between the germline ends. Germline CDR1 and CDR2: LNHDA and SQIVND (reference sequence). This CDR3 is 14 amino acids long. Full variable domain (rest looked up from reference TRBV19 and TRBJ1-1): DGGITQSPKYLFRKEGQNVTLSCEQNLNHDAMYWYRQDPGQGLRLIYYSQIVNDFQKGDIAEGYSVSREKKESFPLTVTSAQKNPTAFYLCASMQDTTLTEAFFGQGTRLTVV.

V and J are TRBV2 and TRBJ1-1; TRBD1 aligns across 8 bases. Germline V gene lookup returns CDR1 SNHLY and CDR2 FYNNEI. This CDR3 contains 14 residues. V shed 4 bases, J shed 4 bases, and the junction held 5 bases outside the gene matches. CDR3 nucleotide sequence: TGTGCCAGCAGTGGGCAGGGGGCGCGCACTGAAGCTTTCTTT. Its translation: CASSGQGARTEAFF. The full variable domain, completed using reference TRBV2 and TRBJ1-1, is EPEVTQTPSHQVTQMGQEVILRCVPISNHLYFYWYRQILGQKVEFLVSFYNNEISEKSEIFDDQFSVERPDGSNFTLKIRSTKLEDSAMYFCASSGQGARTEAFFGQGTRLTVV.

The chain has TRBV9 and TRBJ2-1, with D possibly matching TRBD1 (6 bases). Germline CDR1 and CDR2: SGDLS and YYNGEE. The V end lost 6 bases, the J end lost 3 bases, and 13 bases lay between the germline ends. This CDR3 spans 14 amino acids. The CDR3 is CASTPQGSYNEQFF. In DNA, the CDR3 is TGTGCCAGCACCCCCCAGGGGAGCTACAATGAGCAGTTCTTC. The full variable domain, its missing parts supplied by reference TRBV9 and TRBJ2-1, is DSGVTQTPKHLITATGQRVTLRCSPRSGDLSVYWYQQSLDQGLQFLIQYYNGEERAKGNILERFSAQQFPDLHSELNLSSLELGDSALYFCASTPQGSYNEQFFGPGTRLTVL.